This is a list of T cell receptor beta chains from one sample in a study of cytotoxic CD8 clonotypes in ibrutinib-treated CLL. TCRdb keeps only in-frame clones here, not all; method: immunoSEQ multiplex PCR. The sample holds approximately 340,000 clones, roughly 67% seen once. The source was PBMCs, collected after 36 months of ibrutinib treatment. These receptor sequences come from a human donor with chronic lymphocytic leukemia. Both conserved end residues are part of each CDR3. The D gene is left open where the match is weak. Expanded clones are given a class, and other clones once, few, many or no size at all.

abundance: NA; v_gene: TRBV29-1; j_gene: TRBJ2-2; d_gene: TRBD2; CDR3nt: TGCAGCGCAAGGACTAGCGGGAGGTCGAACACCGGGGAGCTGTTTTTT; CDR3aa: CSARTSGRSNTGELFF
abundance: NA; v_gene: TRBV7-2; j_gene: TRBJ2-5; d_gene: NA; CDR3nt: TGTGCCAGCAGCTCATCCGGGGCCTTGATAGAGACCCAGTACTTC; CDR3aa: CASSSSGALIETQYF
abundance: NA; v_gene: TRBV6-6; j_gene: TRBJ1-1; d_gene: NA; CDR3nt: TGTGCCAGCAGTTTGGACTGGGTGAGGGCTGAAGCTTTCTTT; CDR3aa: CASSLDWVRAEAFF
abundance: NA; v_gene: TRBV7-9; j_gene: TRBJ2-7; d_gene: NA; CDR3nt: TGTGCCAGCAGCTTAGGGTGGTACAACTACGAGCAGTACTTC; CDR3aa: CASSLGWYNYEQYF
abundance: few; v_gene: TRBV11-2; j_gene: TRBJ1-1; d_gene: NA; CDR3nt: TGTGCCAGCAGCTTAGTGTTCACTGAAGCTTTCTTT; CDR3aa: CASSLVFTEAFF
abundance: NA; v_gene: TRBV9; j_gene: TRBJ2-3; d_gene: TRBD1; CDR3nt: TGTGCCAGCAGCAAAGGGACAGGGGGCGCGCCAGATACGCAGTATTTT; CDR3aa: CASSKGTGGAPDTQYF
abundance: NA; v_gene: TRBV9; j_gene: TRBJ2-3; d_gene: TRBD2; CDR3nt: TGTGCCAGCACCCCGGGGGGGGCGAGCACAGATACGCAGTATTTT; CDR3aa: CASTPGGASTDTQYF
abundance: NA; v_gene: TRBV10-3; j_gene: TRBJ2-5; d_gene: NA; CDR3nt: TGTGCCATCAGTGAGGAGCGGGCGGAGACCCAGTACTTC; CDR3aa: CAISEERAETQYF
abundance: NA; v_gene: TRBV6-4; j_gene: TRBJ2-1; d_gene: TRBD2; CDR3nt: TGTGCCAGCAGTAGACGGACTAGCGGGATTTTAAATGAGCAGTTCTTC; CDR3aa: CASSRRTSGILNEQFF
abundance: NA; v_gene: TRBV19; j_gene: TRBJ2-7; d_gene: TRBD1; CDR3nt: TGTGCCAGTAGCAACCCCGGGGACAGGGGTATGTACGAGCAGTACTTC; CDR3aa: CASSNPGDRGMYEQYF
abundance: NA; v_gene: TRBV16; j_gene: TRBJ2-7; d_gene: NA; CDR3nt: TGTGCCAGCAGCCAATCGGGGCGGAAGGAGGGTTACGAGCAGTACTTC; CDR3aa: CASSQSGRKEGYEQYF
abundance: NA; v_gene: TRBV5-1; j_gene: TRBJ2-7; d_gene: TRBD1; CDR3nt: TGCGCCAGCAGCTTGACAGGGGCCCATTACGAGCAGTACTTC; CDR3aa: CASSLTGAHYEQYF
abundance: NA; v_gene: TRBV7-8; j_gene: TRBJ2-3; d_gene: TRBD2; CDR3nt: TGTGCCAGCAGCTTTCTGAGGACTAGCGGGGGCACAGATACGCAGTATTTT; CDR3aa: CASSFLRTSGGTDTQYF
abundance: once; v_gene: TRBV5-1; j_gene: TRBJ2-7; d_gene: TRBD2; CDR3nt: TGCGCCAGCAGCTTGCGAGGGACTAGCGGGAACTACGAGCAGTACTTC; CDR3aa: CASSLRGTSGNYEQYF
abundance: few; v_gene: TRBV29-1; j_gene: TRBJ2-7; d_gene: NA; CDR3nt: TGCAGCGTTCGGACAGCCCTAACCGAGCAGTACTTC; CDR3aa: CSVRTALTEQYF
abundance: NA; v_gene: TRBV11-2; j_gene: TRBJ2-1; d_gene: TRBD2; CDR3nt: TGTGCCAGCAGCTCACTTGTCCTAGCGGGGGGGTTTTACAATGAGCAGTTCTTC; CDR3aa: CASSSLVLAGGFYNEQFF
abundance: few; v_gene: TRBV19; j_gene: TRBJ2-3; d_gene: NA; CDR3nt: TGTGCCAGTAGTGACCCCTCGGGACGGTCGACAGATACGCAGTATTTT; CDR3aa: CASSDPSGRSTDTQYF
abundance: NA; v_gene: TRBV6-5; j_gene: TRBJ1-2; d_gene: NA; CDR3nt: TGTGCCAGCAGTTACGAGGGGGATGGCTACACCTTC; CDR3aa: CASSYEGDGYTF
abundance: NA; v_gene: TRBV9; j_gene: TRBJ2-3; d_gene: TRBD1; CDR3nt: TGTGCCAGCAGCGCTCGGTTTGGACAGGGTGATACGCAGTATTTT; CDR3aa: CASSARFGQGDTQYF
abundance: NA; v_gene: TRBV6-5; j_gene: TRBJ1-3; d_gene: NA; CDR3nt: TGTGCCAGCAGGCCGGGACCGTACTCTGGAAACACCATATATTTT; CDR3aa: CASRPGPYSGNTIYF
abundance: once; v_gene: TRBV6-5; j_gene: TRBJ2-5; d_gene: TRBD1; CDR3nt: TGTGCCAGCAGTCCTCGGACAGGGGTTAGAGAGACCCAGTACTTC; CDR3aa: CASSPRTGVRETQYF
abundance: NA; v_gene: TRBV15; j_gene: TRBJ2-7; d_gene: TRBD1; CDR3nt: TGTGCCACTCTTTGGACAGGTAGCTCCTACGAGCAGTACTTC; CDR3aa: CATLWTGSSYEQYF
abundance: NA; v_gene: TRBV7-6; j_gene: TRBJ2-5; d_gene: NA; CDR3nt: TGTGCCAGCAGCCAGCATCGGAAAGAGACCCAGTACTTC; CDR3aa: CASSQHRKETQYF
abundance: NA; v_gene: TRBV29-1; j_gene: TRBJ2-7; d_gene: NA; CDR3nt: TGCAGCGTGATACAGGGCTACGAGCAGTACTTC; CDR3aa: CSVIQGYEQYF
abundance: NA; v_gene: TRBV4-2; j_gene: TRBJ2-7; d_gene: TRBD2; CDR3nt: TGTGCCAGCAGCCAATCATTAGCGGGGGGCCGGGAGTTGGAGCAGTACTTC; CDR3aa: CASSQSLAGGRELEQYF
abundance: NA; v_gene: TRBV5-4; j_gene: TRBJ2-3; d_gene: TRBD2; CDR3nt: TGTGCCAGCAGCTTGGGACTAGCGGGAGCCATTACAGATACGCAGTATTTT; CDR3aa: CASSLGLAGAITDTQYF
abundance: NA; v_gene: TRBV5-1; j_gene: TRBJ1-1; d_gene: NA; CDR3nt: TGCGCCAGTACACTGGGGACGAACACTGAAGCTTTCTTT; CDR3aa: CASTLGTNTEAFF
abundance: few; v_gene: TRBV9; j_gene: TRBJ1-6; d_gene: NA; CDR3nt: TGTGCCAGCAGCGCAGATACCCGGGGAGGCCGCTCACCCCTCCACTTT; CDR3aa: CASSADTRGGRSPLHF
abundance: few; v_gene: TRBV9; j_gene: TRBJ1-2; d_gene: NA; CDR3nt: TGTGCCAGCAGCATCTTGGACTTTGACTATGGCTACACCTTC; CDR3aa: CASSILDFDYGYTF
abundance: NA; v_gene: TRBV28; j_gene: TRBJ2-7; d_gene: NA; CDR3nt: TGTATGGTCCGAGCCAATCCCTACGAGCAGTACTTC; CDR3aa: CMVRANPYEQYF
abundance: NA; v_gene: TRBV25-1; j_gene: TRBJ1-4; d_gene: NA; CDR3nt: TGTGCCAGCAGTGAATATGGTCTCCGGGCTAATGAAAAACTGTTTTTT; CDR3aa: CASSEYGLRANEKLFF
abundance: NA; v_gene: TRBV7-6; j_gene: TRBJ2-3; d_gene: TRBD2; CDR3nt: TGTGCCAGCAGCATTAGCGGGTGGGACGGCACAGATACGCAGTATTTT; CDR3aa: CASSISGWDGTDTQYF
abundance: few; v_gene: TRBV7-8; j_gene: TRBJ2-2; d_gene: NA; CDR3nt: TGTGCCAGCAGCTTAGGATGGCGGGGTCGGTACACCGGGGAGCTGTTTTTT; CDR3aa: CASSLGWRGRYTGELFF
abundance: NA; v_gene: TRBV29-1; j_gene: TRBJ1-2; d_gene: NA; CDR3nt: TGCAGCGCCGGGCGTATGGGGCCTAACTATGGCTACACCTTC; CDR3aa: CSAGRMGPNYGYTF
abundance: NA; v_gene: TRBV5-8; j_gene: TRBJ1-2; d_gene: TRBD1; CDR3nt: TGTGCCAGCAGCTTGTTTCTAGGACAGGGAGCCTATGGCTACACCTTC; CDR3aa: CASSLFLGQGAYGYTF
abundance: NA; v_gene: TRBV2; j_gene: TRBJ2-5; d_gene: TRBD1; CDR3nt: TGTGCCAGCAGTGGGGGACAGGGGACCCAGTACTTC; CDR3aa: CASSGGQGTQYF
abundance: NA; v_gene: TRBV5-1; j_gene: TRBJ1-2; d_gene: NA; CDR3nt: TGCGCCAGCAGCTTGTCAGGGATCCATGGCTACACCTTC; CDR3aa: CASSLSGIHGYTF
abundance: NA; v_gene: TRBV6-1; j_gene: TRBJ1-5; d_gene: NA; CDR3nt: TGTGCCAGCAGCCGGACGGCATCCTACCAGCCCCAGCATTTT; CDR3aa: CASSRTASYQPQHF
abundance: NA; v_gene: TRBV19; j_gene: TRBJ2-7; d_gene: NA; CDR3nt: TGTGCCAGTAGTAGGTCGGGGAGTACCTACGAGCAGTACTTC; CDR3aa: CASSRSGSTYEQYF
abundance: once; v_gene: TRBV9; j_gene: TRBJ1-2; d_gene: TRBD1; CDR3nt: TGTGCCAGCAGCCCCCGGGACAGAAGAAACTATGGCTACACCTTC; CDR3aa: CASSPRDRRNYGYTF
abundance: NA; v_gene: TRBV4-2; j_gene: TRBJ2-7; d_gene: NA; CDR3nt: TGTGCCAGCAGGGAACGACAGGCGTTACCCTACGAGCAGTACTTC; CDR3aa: CASRERQALPYEQYF
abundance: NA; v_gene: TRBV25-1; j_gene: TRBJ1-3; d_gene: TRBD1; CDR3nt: TGTGCCAGCGGGAGACAGGGAGGAAACACCATATATTTT; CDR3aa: CASGRQGGNTIYF
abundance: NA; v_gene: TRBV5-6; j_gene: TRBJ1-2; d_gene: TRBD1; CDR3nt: TGTGCCAGCAGCTTGGGAACAGGGGCCTATGGCTACACCTTC; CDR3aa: CASSLGTGAYGYTF